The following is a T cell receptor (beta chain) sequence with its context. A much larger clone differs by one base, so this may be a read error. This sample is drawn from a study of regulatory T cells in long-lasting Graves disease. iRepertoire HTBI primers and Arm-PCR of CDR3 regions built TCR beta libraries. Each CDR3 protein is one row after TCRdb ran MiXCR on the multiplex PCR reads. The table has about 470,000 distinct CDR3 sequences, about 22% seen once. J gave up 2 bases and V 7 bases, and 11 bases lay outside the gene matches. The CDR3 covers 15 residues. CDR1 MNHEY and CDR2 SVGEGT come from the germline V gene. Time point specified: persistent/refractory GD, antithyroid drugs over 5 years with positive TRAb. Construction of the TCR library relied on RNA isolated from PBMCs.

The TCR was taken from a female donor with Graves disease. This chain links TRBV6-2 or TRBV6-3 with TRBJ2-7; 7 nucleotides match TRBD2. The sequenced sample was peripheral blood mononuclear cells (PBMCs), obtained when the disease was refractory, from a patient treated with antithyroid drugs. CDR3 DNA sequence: TGTGCCAGCAAACCGGGCGGGGGAAGCCCCTACGAGCAGTACTTC. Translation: CASKPGGGSPYEQYF.